The rows below give T cell receptor beta chains drawn from one sample of a study of naive and memory T cell subsets. TCRdb recomputed calls from the UMI-ligation and nested PCR reads with MiXCR, one row per CDR3 protein. The sample has some 4,600 distinct CDR3 sequences, 7.2% seen once. The specimen was CD4+ TEMRA cells from blood. These receptor sequences come from a human donor in good health. CDR3s include the opening cysteine and the closing phenylalanine or tryptophan. D genes are given only for firm matches. Rows may omit the clone size; those that give it use once, few, many or a size class.

D: -; size: -; V: TRBV6-2/TRBV6-3; length: 14; J: TRBJ1-5; CDR3: CASSYGSGAQPQHF; DNA: TGTGCCAGCAGTTACGGGTCGGGGGCTCAGCCCCAGCATTTT
D: TRBD2; size: -; V: TRBV9; length: 15; J: TRBJ2-1; CDR3: CASSVSTSGSQEQFF; DNA: TGTGCCAGCAGCGTAAGTACTAGCGGGAGCCAAGAGCAGTTCTTC
D: -; size: many; V: TRBV7-2; length: 15; J: TRBJ2-1; CDR3: CASSLGSSSYNEQFF; DNA: TGTGCCAGCAGCTTAGGGTCCAGCTCCTACAATGAGCAGTTCTTC
D: -; size: many; V: TRBV5-1; length: 14; J: TRBJ2-5; CDR3: CASSLWSGPETQYF; DNA: TGCGCCAGCAGCTTGTGGTCCGGCCCGGAGACCCAGTACTTC
D: TRBD2; size: -; V: TRBV5-1; length: 19; J: TRBJ2-7; CDR3: CASRIGGLAGGVPSYEQYF; DNA: TGCGCCAGCAGAATAGGGGGACTAGCGGGAGGGGTCCCTTCCTACGAGCAGTACTTC
D: -; size: many; V: TRBV20-1; length: 12; J: TRBJ1-1; CDR3: CSARGSNTEAFF; DNA: TGCAGTGCTAGGGGATCGAACACTGAAGCTTTCTTT
D: TRBD1; size: -; V: TRBV19; length: 15; J: TRBJ1-5; CDR3: CASSLDWTGGQPQHF; DNA: TGTGCCAGTAGTCTGGACTGGACAGGGGGTCAGCCCCAGCATTTT
D: -; size: many; V: TRBV3-1; length: 13; J: TRBJ2-1; CDR3: CASSRFSYNEQFF; DNA: TGTGCCAGCAGCCGGTTCTCATACAATGAGCAGTTCTTC
D: TRBD1; size: many; V: TRBV20-1; length: 13; J: TRBJ1-2; CDR3: CSARDRVRMRYTF; DNA: TGCAGTGCTAGGGACAGGGTGAGGATGCGCTACACCTTC
D: TRBD2; size: many; V: TRBV7-2; length: 15; J: TRBJ2-7; CDR3: CASSLEGLAVYEQYF; DNA: TGTGCCAGCAGCTTAGAAGGACTAGCGGTATACGAGCAGTACTTC
D: TRBD2; size: many; V: TRBV11-2; length: 15; J: TRBJ2-1; CDR3: CASSLTAGGEDEQFF; DNA: TGTGCCAGCAGCTTAACTGCGGGAGGGGAGGATGAGCAGTTCTTC
D: -; size: -; V: TRBV20-1; length: 14; J: TRBJ1-2; CDR3: CSALDSPLNYGYTF; DNA: TGCAGTGCTTTGGACAGTCCCCTTAACTATGGCTACACCTTC
D: TRBD2; size: many; V: TRBV6-5; length: 15; J: TRBJ2-5; CDR3: CASSLNVGGKETQYF; DNA: TGTGCCAGCAGTTTAAACGTGGGAGGGAAAGAGACCCAGTACTTC
D: -; size: few; V: TRBV30; length: 11; J: TRBJ2-1; CDR3: CAWSAMSGQFF; DNA: TGTGCCTGGAGCGCAATGTCGGGGCAGTTCTTC
D: -; size: many; V: TRBV20-1; length: 11; J: TRBJ2-1; CDR3: CSVSSVPGQFF; DNA: TGCAGTGTTTCGTCCGTACCAGGACAGTTCTTC
D: -; size: -; V: TRBV30; length: 13; J: TRBJ1-1; CDR3: CACTWAVNTEAFF; DNA: TGTGCCTGCACATGGGCTGTGAACACTGAAGCTTTCTTT
D: -; size: few; V: TRBV5-5; length: 15; J: TRBJ1-1; CDR3: CASSLGYGGNTEAFF; DNA: TGTGCCAGCAGCTTGGGGTACGGGGGGAACACTGAAGCTTTCTTT
D: -; size: -; V: TRBV12-3/TRBV12-4; length: 16; J: TRBJ2-1; CDR3: CASSLGLGAEHPRQFF; DNA: TGTGCCAGCAGTTTAGGTCTTGGGGCGGAACATCCTCGGCAGTTCTTC
D: -; size: few; V: TRBV4-2; length: 14; J: TRBJ1-5; CDR3: CASSQGRGRQPQHF; DNA: TGTGCCAGCAGCCAAGGGAGGGGACGCCAGCCCCAGCATTTT
D: TRBD2; size: -; V: TRBV28; length: 15; J: TRBJ2-1; CDR3: CASSLTSGSYNEQFF; DNA: TGTGCCAGCAGCCTGACTAGCGGGTCCTACAATGAGCAGTTCTTC
D: TRBD1; size: -; V: TRBV7-2; length: 15; J: TRBJ1-1; CDR3: CASSLNQGAATEAFF; DNA: TGTGCCAGCAGCTTAAATCAGGGGGCCGCCACTGAAGCTTTCTTT
D: TRBD2; size: few; V: TRBV5-4; length: 17; J: TRBJ2-2; CDR3: CASSRGGTGKGSGELFF; DNA: TGTGCCAGCAGCCGCGGGGGGACGGGAAAGGGGTCCGGGGAGCTGTTTTTT
D: TRBD2; size: medium-sized; V: TRBV27; length: 17; J: TRBJ2-5; CDR3: CASSLTASGKMGETQYF; DNA: TGTGCCAGCAGTTTAACGGCTAGCGGGAAGATGGGCGAGACCCAGTACTTC
D: -; size: many; V: TRBV4-2; length: 12; J: TRBJ1-1; CDR3: CASSRRSGEAFF; DNA: TGTGCCAGCAGCCGACGGTCGGGGGAAGCTTTCTTT
D: TRBD2; size: -; V: TRBV5-4; length: 17; J: TRBJ2-2; CDR3: CASSLRSSGINTGELFF; DNA: TGTGCCAGCAGCTTGAGGTCTAGCGGGATTAACACCGGGGAGCTGTTTTTT
D: -; size: many; V: TRBV20-1; length: 14; J: TRBJ2-1; CDR3: CSARQRGPYNEQFF; DNA: TGCAGTGCTAGACAGCGTGGCCCCTACAATGAGCAGTTCTTC
D: TRBD2; size: many; V: TRBV7-2; length: 16; J: TRBJ2-1; CDR3: CASSLVGTSPYNEQFF; DNA: TGTGCCAGCAGCTTAGTCGGGACTAGCCCCTACAATGAGCAGTTCTTC
D: TRBD1; size: many; V: TRBV29-1; length: 14; J: TRBJ2-2; CDR3: CSVRQGVNTGELFF; DNA: TGCAGCGTGCGACAGGGCGTGAACACCGGGGAGCTGTTTTTT
D: TRBD1; size: many; V: TRBV6-2/TRBV6-3; length: 17; J: TRBJ1-5; CDR3: CASRKETGGYSNQPQHF; DNA: TGTGCCAGCAGGAAAGAGACAGGGGGCTATAGCAATCAGCCCCAGCATTTT
D: -; size: few; V: TRBV6-1; length: 13; J: TRBJ1-5; CDR3: CASRQEINQPQHF; DNA: TGTGCCAGCAGACAGGAGATAAATCAGCCCCAGCATTTT
D: -; size: few; V: TRBV11-2; length: 16; J: TRBJ1-1; CDR3: CASSLDSGFANTEAFF; DNA: TGTGCCAGCAGCTTAGATTCAGGGTTCGCGAACACTGAAGCTTTCTTT
D: TRBD2; size: medium-sized; V: TRBV2; length: 14; J: TRBJ2-1; CDR3: CASRLAVSYNEQFF; DNA: TGTGCCTCCCGACTAGCGGTCTCCTACAATGAGCAGTTCTTC
D: -; size: -; V: TRBV2; length: 13; J: TRBJ1-5; CDR3: CASSRSSNQPQHF; DNA: TGTGCCAGCAGTCGGTCCTCTAATCAGCCCCAGCATTTT
D: -; size: many; V: TRBV7-3; length: 14; J: TRBJ2-1; CDR3: CASSLEGLANEQFF; DNA: TGTGCCAGCAGCTTAGAAGGGCTAGCGAATGAGCAGTTCTTC
D: TRBD1; size: many; V: TRBV6-1; length: 14; J: TRBJ2-7; CDR3: CASTLWTGPYEQYF; DNA: TGTGCCAGCACTCTGTGGACAGGGCCCTACGAGCAGTACTTC
D: TRBD2; size: -; V: TRBV5-4; length: 18; J: TRBJ2-3; CDR3: CASAVGSSGRASTDTQYF; DNA: TGTGCCTCAGCAGTTGGATCTAGCGGGAGGGCTAGCACAGATACGCAGTATTTT
D: TRBD1; size: few; V: TRBV4-2; length: 14; J: TRBJ2-5; CDR3: CASSQQGARETQYF; DNA: TGTGCCAGCAGCCAACAGGGGGCAAGAGAGACCCAGTACTTC